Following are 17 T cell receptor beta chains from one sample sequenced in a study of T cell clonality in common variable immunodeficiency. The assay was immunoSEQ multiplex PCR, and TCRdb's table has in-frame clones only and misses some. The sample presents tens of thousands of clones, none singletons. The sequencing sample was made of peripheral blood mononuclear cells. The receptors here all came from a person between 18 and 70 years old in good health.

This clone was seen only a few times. CDR3 bases read: TGCGCCAGCAGCTTGGAGCGGGGGGCGGCATACGAG. It encodes CASSLERGAAYE. The whole CDR3 protein is CASSLERGAAYEQYF. The chain employs TRBV5-1 and TRBJ2-7; 9 bases align to TRBD2. The CDR3 is cut off 3 residues early in the read; its end comes from the germline J gene. Germline CDR1 and CDR2: SGHRS and YFSETQ. Unmatched junction bases numbered 5, after V lost 0 bases and J lost 4 bases. The length of the CDR3 is 15 residues.

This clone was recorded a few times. The sequenced CDR3 bases are TGTGCCAGCAGTGAACAGGGACAGCGAGGCGAG. Its protein product is CASSEQGQRGE. The full CDR3 protein is CASSEQGQRGEQYF. The chain combines TRBV2 with TRBJ2-7; the match to TRBD1 covers 7 bases. The read terminates 3 residues ahead of where the CDR3 ends, so the germline J gene completes it. The CDR3 loop spans 14 amino acids. Trimming cost V 2 bases and J 6 bases; bases outside gene matches: 7. Germline loops: CDR1 SNHLY, CDR2 FYNNEI.

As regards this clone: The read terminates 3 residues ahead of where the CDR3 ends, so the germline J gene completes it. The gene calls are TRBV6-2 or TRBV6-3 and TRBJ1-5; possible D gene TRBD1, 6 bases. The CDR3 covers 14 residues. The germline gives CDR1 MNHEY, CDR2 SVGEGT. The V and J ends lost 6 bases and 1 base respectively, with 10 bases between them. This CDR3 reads CASSSQGSNQPQHF. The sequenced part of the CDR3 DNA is TGTGCCAGCAGCTCACAGGGAAGCAATCAGCCC.

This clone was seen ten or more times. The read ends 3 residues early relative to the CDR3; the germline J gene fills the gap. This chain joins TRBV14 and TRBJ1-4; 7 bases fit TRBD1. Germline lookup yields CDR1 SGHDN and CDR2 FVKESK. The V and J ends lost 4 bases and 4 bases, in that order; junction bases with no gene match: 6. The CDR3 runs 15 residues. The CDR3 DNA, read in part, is TGTGCCAGCAGCCTCCGGACAGGCTTTAATGAAAAA. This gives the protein CASSLRTGFNEK. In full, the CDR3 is CASSLRTGFNEKLFF.

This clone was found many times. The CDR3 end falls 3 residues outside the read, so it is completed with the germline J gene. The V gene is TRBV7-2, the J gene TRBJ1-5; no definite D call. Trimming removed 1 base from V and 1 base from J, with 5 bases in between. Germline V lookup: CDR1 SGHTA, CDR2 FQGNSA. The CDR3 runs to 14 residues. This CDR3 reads CASSLGLSNQPQHF. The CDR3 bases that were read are TGTGCCAGCAGCTTAGGGCTGAGCAATCAGCCC.

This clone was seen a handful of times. This chain's CDR3 is CASSPRRAAGGYTF. The DNA read from the CDR3 is TGTGCCAGCTCACCCCGGCGGGCCGCTGGGGGC. The V and J genes are TRBV18 and TRBJ1-2; no clear D gene. The read terminates 3 residues ahead of where the CDR3 ends, so the germline J gene completes it. The CDR3 sequence is 14 residues long. CDR1 is KGHSH and CDR2 is LQKENI in the germline V gene. Variable domain in full (rest from reference TRBV18 and TRBJ1-2): NAGVMQNPRHLVRRRGQEARLRCSPMKGHSHVYWYRQLPEEGLKFMVYLQKENIIDESGMPKERFSAEFPKEGPSILRIQQVVRGDSAAYFCASSPRRAAGGYTFGSGTRLTVV.

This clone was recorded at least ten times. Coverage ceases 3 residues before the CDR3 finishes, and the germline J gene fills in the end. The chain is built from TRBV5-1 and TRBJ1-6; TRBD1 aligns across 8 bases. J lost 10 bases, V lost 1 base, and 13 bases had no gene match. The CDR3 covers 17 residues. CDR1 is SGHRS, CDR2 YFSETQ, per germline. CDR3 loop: CASSLPRTTGVGSPLHF. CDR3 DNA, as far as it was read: TGCGCCAGCAGCTTGCCCCGGACGACAGGGGTAGGGTCACCC.

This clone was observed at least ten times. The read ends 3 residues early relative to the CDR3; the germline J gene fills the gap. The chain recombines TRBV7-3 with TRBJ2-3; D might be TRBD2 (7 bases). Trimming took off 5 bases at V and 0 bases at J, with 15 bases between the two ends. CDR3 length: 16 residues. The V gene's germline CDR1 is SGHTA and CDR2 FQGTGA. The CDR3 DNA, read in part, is TGTGCCAGCAGCCCTCACGGGGGGCCAAGCACAGATACG. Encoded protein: CASSPHGGPSTDT. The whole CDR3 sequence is CASSPHGGPSTDTQYF. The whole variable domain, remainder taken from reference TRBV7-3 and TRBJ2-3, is GAGVSQTPSNKVTEKGKYVELRCDPISGHTALYWYRQSLGQGPEFLIYFQGTGAADDSGLPNDRFFAVRPEGSVSTLKIQRTERGDSAVYLCASSPHGGPSTDTQYFGPGTRLTVL.

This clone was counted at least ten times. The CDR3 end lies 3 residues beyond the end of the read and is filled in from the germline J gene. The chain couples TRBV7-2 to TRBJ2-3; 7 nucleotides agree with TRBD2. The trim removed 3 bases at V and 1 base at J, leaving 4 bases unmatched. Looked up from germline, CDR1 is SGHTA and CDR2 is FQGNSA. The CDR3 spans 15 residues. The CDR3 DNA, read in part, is TGTGCCAGCAGCTTGTGGCTAGCGGGCACAGATACG. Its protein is CASSLWLAGTDT. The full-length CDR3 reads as CASSLWLAGTDTQYF.

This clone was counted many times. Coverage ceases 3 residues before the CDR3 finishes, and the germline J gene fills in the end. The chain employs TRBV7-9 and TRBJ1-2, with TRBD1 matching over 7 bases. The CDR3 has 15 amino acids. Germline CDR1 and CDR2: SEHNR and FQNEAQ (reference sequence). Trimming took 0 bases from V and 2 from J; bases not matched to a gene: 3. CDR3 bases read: TGTGCCAGCAGCTTAGCGACAGGGATCAACTATGGC. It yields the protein CASSLATGINYG. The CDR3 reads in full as CASSLATGINYGYTF.

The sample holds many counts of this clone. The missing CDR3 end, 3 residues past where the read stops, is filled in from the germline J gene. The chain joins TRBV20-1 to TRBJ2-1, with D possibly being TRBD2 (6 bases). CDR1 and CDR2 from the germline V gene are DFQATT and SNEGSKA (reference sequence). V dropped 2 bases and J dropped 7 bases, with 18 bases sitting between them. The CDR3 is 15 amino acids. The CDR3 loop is CSARSGTGWVNEQFF. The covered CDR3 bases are TGCAGTGCTAGATCCGGGACTGGATGGGTTAATGAG.

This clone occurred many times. The CDR3 protein is CATSVAFNEQFF. Partial CDR3 DNA: TGTGCCACCAGTGTAGCATTCAATGAG. The rearrangement uses TRBV24-1 and TRBJ2-1; D is undetermined. The read falls 3 residues short of the CDR3 end, and the missing part is taken from the germline J gene. V dropped 5 bases and J dropped 6 bases, with 7 bases sitting between them. This CDR3 contains 12 residues. CDR1 is KGHDR, CDR2 SFDVKD, per germline.

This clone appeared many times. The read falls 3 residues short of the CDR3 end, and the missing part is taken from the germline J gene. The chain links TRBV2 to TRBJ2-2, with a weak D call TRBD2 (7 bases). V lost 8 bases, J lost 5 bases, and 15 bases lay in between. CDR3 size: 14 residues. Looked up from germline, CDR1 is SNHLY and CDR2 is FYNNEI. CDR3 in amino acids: CASRGAQVTGELFF. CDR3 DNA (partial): TGTGCCAGCCGGGGGGCCCAAGTTACCGGGGAG.

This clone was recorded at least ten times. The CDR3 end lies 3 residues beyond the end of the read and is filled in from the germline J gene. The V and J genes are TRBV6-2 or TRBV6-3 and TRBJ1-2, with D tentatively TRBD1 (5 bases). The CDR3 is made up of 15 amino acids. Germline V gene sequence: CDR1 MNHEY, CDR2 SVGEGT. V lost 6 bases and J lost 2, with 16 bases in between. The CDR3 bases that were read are TGTGCCAGCAGGGCCCGGGGGACCTCCAACTATGGC. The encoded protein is CASRARGTSNYG. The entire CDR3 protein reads CASRARGTSNYGYTF.

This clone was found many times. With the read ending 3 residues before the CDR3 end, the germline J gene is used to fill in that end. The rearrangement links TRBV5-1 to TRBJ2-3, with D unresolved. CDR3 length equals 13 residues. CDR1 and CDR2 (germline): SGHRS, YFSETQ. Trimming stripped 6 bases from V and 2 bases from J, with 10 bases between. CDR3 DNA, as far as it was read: TGCGCCAGCAAAGGCAAAGACACAGATACG. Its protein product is CASKGKDTDT. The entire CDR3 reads CASKGKDTDTQYF.

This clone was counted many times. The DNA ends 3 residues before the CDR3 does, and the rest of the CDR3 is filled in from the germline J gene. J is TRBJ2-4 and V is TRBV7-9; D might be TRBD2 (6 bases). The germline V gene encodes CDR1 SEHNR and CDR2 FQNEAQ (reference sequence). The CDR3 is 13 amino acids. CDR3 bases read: TGTGCCAGCAGCACCCACGGGACTGAGGCT. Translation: CASSTHGTEA. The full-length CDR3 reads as CASSTHGTEAQYF. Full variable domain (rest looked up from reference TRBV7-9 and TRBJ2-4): DTGVSQNPRHKITKRGQNVTFRCDPISEHNRLYWYRQTLGQGPEFLTYFQNEAQLEKSRLLSDRFSAERPKGSFSTLEIQRTEQGDSAMYLCASSTHGTEAQYFGAGTRLSVL.

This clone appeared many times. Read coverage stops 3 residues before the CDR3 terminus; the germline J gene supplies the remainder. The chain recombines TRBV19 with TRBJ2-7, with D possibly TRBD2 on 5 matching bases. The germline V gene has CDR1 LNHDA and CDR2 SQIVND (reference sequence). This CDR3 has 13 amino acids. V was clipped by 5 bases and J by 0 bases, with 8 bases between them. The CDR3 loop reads CASSDEGSYEQYF. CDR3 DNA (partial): TGTGCCAGTAGTGACGAGGGCTCCTACGAG.